This section outlines one T cell receptor (beta chain) sequence together with its context. Its antigen is currently unknown. Deletions cut 0 bases from V and 3 bases from J, with 10 bases between. Per germline, CDR1 SGHDT and CDR2 YYEEEE. The CDR3 extends over 15 amino acids. Sequencing used immunoSEQ multiplex PCR; TCRdb keeps in-frame clones, though not all of them. Among 95,000 to 100,000 clones listed, 90% were seen once. The data were taken from a study of T cell responses to AZD1222 COVID-19 vaccine. About the study: Pooling was applied to second doses at about 4 or about 12 weeks.

Whole-study findings and limits: Spike-spanning, vaccine-associated CD4 TCRs were dominant at 160-218 and 743-854. At baseline, just a handful of AZD1222 recipients tested seropositive.

The TCR was taken from an adult in good health. The chain has TRBV5-6 and TRBJ2-1; D gene uncertain. Specimen: peripheral blood, collected on day 0 of AZD1222 vaccination. The CDR3 DNA follows: TGTGCCAGCAGCTTGGCTGGAGTGGGCTACAATGAGCAGTTCTTC. Translating gives CASSLAGVGYNEQFF.